This is a list of T cell receptor beta chains from one sample in a study of cytomegalovirus exposure and HLA in healthy donors. Clones were sequenced by immunoSEQ multiplex PCR, and TCRdb holds only the in-frame ones, with some missing. The sample includes 150,000 to 180,000 clones, 80% of them seen just once. Input material: PBMCs. The receptors derive from a man aged 25 to 45 in good health and CMV-seropositive. Each CDR3 is given with its conserved first and last residue. The D gene is left open where the match is weak. Expanded clones are given a class, and other clones once, few, many or no size at all.

V gene	clone size	D gene	CDR3 length	J gene	CDR3 DNA	CDR3 protein
TRBV4-1	few	.	16	TRBJ2-7	TGCGCCAGCAGCCAAGTTTCCGGACAGCCTACCTACGAGCAGTACTTC	CASSQVSGQPTYEQYF
TRBV7-9	once	.	13	TRBJ2-1	TGTGCCAGCAGTCACTCCCCCGAGAATGAGCAGTTCTTC	CASSHSPENEQFF
TRBV5-1	once	.	16	TRBJ1-1	TGCGCCAGCAGCTTGGACGGGGGGGTAGGAGGCACTGAAGCTTTCTTT	CASSLDGGVGGTEAFF
TRBV11-3	.	.	18	TRBJ2-7	TGTGCCAGCAGCTTAGGTGCCCGACTGGCCGAAAGCTCCTACGAGCAGTACTTC	CASSLGARLAESSYEQYF
TRBV28	.	.	13	TRBJ2-7	TGTGCCATCGAGGACAGTCACCACTACGAGCAGTACTTC	CAIEDSHHYEQYF
TRBV19	.	TRBD1	13	TRBJ2-1	TGTGCCAGTAGTCCACAGGGGGCTCATGAGCAGTTCTTC	CASSPQGAHEQFF
TRBV9	.	TRBD1	15	TRBJ2-3	TGTGCCAGCAGCGTAGGACAGGGGCCGTCGGATACGCAGTATTTT	CASSVGQGPSDTQYF
TRBV7-9	.	.	13	TRBJ2-7	TGTGCCAGCAGTCCTCGAGGGGGCTACGAGCAGTACTTC	CASSPRGGYEQYF
TRBV4-2	.	.	16	TRBJ2-7	TGTGCCAGCAGCCAAGAGAGGGGGAGTGGGTTTTACGAGCAGTACTTC	CASSQERGSGFYEQYF
TRBV28	.	.	12	TRBJ2-7	TGTGCCAGCAGTGCCCCCCGGTCGGAGCAGTACTTC	CASSAPRSEQYF
TRBV28	.	TRBD2	15	TRBJ2-7	TGTGCCAGCAAATCCAGGCGGGAGGGGGAATACGAGCAGTACTTC	CASKSRREGEYEQYF
TRBV25-1	few	.	13	TRBJ2-2	TGTGCCAGCAGTGCCGGGGAAGGCGGGGAGCTGTTTTTT	CASSAGEGGELFF
TRBV7-9	.	TRBD1	16	TRBJ1-4	TGTGCCAGCAGCGGGGGATCCGGGACAGGGGGGCAAAAACTGTTTTTT	CASSGGSGTGGQKLFF
TRBV6-5	.	.	13	TRBJ2-1	TGTGCCAGCAGACCCGGGTCAAGTGATGAGCAGTTCTTC	CASRPGSSDEQFF
TRBV18	.	.	18	TRBJ2-1	TGTGCCAGCTCAGACACCCTTCAGGGCCGTTGGGCATACAATGAGCAGTTCTTC	CASSDTLQGRWAYNEQFF
TRBV6-5	.	.	15	TRBJ1-2	TGTGCCAGCAGTTACGCCACAGGGTCGTTCGGTGGCTACACCTTC	CASSYATGSFGGYTF
TRBV4-2	.	.	16	TRBJ1-1	TGTGCCAGCAGCCAAGAGGCGGCTTTTTGGAACACTGAAGCTTTCTTT	CASSQEAAFWNTEAFF
TRBV28	.	.	14	TRBJ2-5	TGTGCCAGCAGTTTACCAGGCAGCCAAGAGACCCAGTACTTC	CASSLPGSQETQYF
TRBV5-1	few	.	14	TRBJ1-2	TGCGCCAGCAGCTTGGGTGGTGGCCAGGGTGGCTACACCTTC	CASSLGGGQGGYTF
TRBV6-6	.	.	14	TRBJ2-2	TGTGCCAGCAGTGGGACTGCTTGGACCGGGGAGCTGTTTTTT	CASSGTAWTGELFF
TRBV28	.	.	14	TRBJ2-3	TGTGCCAGCAGTCTCGAGGGAATAGTCGAGACGCAGTATTTT	CASSLEGIVETQYF
TRBV27	.	TRBD1	15	TRBJ2-7	TGTGCCAGCAGTTTGAGGGAACAGGGGGCTTACGAGCAGTACTTC	CASSLREQGAYEQYF
TRBV28	.	.	13	TRBJ1-1	TGTGCCAGCGCAAAACCAGGGTCTGAGGTGGCTTTCTTT	CASAKPGSEVAFF
TRBV7-2	.	.	14	TRBJ1-1	TGTGCCAGCAGCCCGGACAGAATGAACACTGAAGCTTTCTTT	CASSPDRMNTEAFF
TRBV2	.	TRBD2	14	TRBJ2-1	TGTGCCAGCAGAGGGACTAGCACTCTCAATGAGCAGTTCTTC	CASRGTSTLNEQFF
TRBV7-9	.	TRBD1	13	TRBJ1-2	TGTGCCAGCAGAACAGGGGGCGACTATGGCTACACCTTC	CASRTGGDYGYTF
TRBV7-9	few	TRBD2	15	TRBJ2-1	TGTGCCAGCAGCTTAGTAAGCGGGAGGGTCGGTGAGCAGTTCTTC	CASSLVSGRVGEQFF
TRBV4-2	.	TRBD2	18	TRBJ2-2	TGTGCCAGCAGCCAAGAGGGTGGAGCTAGCGGATACACCGGGGAGCTGTTTTTT	CASSQEGGASGYTGELFF
TRBV28	.	.	14	TRBJ1-5	TGTGCCAGCAGTAACGACAGGAACAATCAGCCCCAGCATTTT	CASSNDRNNQPQHF
TRBV10-1	.	TRBD1	14	TRBJ2-7	TGCGCCAGCAGCAGTGGGACAGAGGCCTACGAGCAGTACTTC	CASSSGTEAYEQYF
TRBV5-4	.	TRBD2	15	TRBJ2-5	TGTGCCAGCAGCTTGGATCGAGGTGGGGCGGGGGAGCAGTACTTC	CASSLDRGGAGEQYF
TRBV6-4	.	TRBD1	16	TRBJ1-5	TGTGCCAGCAGTGGGAGGACAGGGGGCCGTAGTCAGCCCCAGCATTTT	CASSGRTGGRSQPQHF
TRBV5-1	.	.	16	TRBJ1-1	TGCGCCAGCAGCTTGGTAGTAGGAGTCATGAACACTGAAGCTTTCTTT	CASSLVVGVMNTEAFF
TRBV5-1	.	.	13	TRBJ2-3	TGCGCCAGCAGCTTGGAAGCGGCAGATACGCAGTATTTT	CASSLEAADTQYF
TRBV5-6	.	.	17	TRBJ2-2	TGTGCCAGCAGCTTGGAGCAGGGGTCGTGGACCCCCGGGGAGCTGTTTTTT	CASSLEQGSWTPGELFF
TRBV7-9	.	TRBD2	15	TRBJ2-1	TGTGCCAGCAGCGTATGGGCGGGAGGACCCAATGAGCAGTTCTTC	CASSVWAGGPNEQFF
TRBV2	once	.	15	TRBJ1-3	TGTGCCAGCAGTGACTCAGGGGAATCTGGAAACACCATATATTTT	CASSDSGESGNTIYF
TRBV11-2	.	.	11	TRBJ2-7	TGTGCCAGCAGCTTACTGTCCGAGCAGTACTTC	CASSLLSEQYF
TRBV27	.	.	16	TRBJ2-5	TGTGCCAGCAGTTCCGGGACTCTGGGGTACCAAGAGACCCAGTACTTC	CASSSGTLGYQETQYF
TRBV5-1	.	TRBD1	18	TRBJ2-2	TGCGCCAGCAGCCATCTTTTCCGGGACAGGGGGAACACCGGGGAGCTGTTTTTT	CASSHLFRDRGNTGELFF
TRBV5-5	once	TRBD2	10	TRBJ2-7	TGTGCTAGCAGCGGGAGGGAGCAGTACTTC	CASSGREQYF
TRBV10-3	.	TRBD2	18	TRBJ2-3	TGTGCCATCAGGCCGGCGAGCGGGAGGGCCGATAGCACAGATACGCAGTATTTT	CAIRPASGRADSTDTQYF
TRBV6-1	.	.	14	TRBJ1-2	TGTGCCAGCAGTGAAGGGGCCAGTACCTATGGCTACACCTTC	CASSEGASTYGYTF
TRBV6-5	.	.	13	TRBJ1-5	TGTGCCAGCAGTCGACAGAGCAATCAGCCCCAGCATTTT	CASSRQSNQPQHF
TRBV5-1	.	.	14	TRBJ2-1	TGCGCCAGCAGTACCGGGACTTTAAAGAGTGAGCAGTTCTTC	CASSTGTLKSEQFF
TRBV27	.	TRBD1	15	TRBJ2-2	TGTGCCAGCAGTTTGACAGGGGCCAACACCGGGGAGCTGTTTTTT	CASSLTGANTGELFF
TRBV14	.	TRBD2	18	TRBJ2-7	TGTGCCAGCAGCCCGCGGACTAGCGGGAGTAGGTATTTATACGAGCAGTACTTC	CASSPRTSGSRYLYEQYF